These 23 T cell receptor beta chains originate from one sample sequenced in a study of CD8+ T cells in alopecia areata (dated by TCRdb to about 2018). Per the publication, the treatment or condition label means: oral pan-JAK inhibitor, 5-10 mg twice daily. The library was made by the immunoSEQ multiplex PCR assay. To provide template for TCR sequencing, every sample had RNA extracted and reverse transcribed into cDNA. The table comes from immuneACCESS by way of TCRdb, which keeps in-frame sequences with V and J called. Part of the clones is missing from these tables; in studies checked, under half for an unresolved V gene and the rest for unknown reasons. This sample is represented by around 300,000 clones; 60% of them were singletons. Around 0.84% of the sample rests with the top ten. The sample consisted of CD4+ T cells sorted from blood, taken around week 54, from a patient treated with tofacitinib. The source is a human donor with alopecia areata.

The CDR3 nucleotides are TGTGCCAGCAGCTTGCTAGGTACTACAGGGAACTCTGGAAACACCATATATTTT. The encoded protein is CASSLLGTTGNSGNTIYF. The chain is built from TRBV5-6 and TRBJ1-3; maybe TRBD1 (6 bases). Germline loops: CDR1 SGHDT, CDR2 YYEEEE. CDR3 length: 18 amino acids. Trimming removed 1 base at V and 0 bases at J, with 17 bases between.

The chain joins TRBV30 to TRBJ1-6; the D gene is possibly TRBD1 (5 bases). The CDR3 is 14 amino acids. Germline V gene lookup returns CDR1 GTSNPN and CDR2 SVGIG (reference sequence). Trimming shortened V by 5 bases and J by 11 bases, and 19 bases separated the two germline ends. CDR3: CAWLGDGRLAPLHF. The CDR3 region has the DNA TGTGCCTGGCTCGGGGACGGCCGTCTGGCACCCCTCCACTTT. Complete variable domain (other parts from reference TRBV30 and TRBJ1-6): SQTIHQWPATLVQPVGSPLSLECTVEGTSNPNLYWYRQAAGRGLQLLFYSVGIGQISSEVPQNLSASRPQDRQFILSSKKLLLSDSGFYLCAWLGDGRLAPLHFGNGTRLTVT.

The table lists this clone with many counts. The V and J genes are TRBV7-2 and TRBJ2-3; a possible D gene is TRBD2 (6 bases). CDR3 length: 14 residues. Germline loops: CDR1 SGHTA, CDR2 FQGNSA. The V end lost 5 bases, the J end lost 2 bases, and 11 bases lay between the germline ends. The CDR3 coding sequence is TGTGCCAGCAGCGCGGGACTCAACACAGATACGCAGTATTTT. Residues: CASSAGLNTDTQYF.

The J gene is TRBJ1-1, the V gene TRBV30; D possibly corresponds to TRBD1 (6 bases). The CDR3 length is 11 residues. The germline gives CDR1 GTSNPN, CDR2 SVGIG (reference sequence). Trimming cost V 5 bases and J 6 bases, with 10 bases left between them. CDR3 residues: CAWGRQAEAFF. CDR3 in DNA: TGTGCCTGGGGTAGACAGGCTGAAGCTTTCTTT.

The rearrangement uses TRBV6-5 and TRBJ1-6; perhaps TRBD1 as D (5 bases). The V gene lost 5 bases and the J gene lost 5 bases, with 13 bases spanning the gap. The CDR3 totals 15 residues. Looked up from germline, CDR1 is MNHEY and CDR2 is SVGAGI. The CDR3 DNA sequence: TGTGCCAGCAGTCCTTCGGGGCCCCATAATTCACCCCTCCACTTT. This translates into CASSPSGPHNSPLHF.

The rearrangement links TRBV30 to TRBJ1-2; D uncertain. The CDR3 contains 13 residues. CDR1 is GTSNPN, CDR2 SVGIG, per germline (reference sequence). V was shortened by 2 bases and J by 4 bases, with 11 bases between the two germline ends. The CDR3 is CAWSPRAIYGYTF. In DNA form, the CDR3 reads TGTGCCTGGAGTCCCCGGGCCATCTATGGCTACACCTTC. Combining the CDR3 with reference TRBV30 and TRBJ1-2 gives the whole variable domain SQTIHQWPATLVQPVGSPLSLECTVEGTSNPNLYWYRQAAGRGLQLLFYSVGIGQISSEVPQNLSASRPQDRQFILSSKKLLLSDSGFYLCAWSPRAIYGYTFGSGTRLTVV.

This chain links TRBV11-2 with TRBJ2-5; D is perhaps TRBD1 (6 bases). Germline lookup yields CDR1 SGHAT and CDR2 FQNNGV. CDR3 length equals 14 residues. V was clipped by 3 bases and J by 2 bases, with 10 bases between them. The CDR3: CASSFRDIQETQYF. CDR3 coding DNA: TGTGCCAGCAGCTTTCGGGACATACAAGAGACCCAGTACTTC.

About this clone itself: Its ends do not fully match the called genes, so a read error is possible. CDR3 bases: TGTGCTAGCAGCTTCAATGTCGGGACAGATACGCAGTATTTT. Its protein is CASSFNVGTDTQYF. The chain couples TRBV7-7 to TRBJ2-3; D is uncertain. CDR3 size: 14 residues. Germline V gives CDR1 SSHAT, CDR2 FNYEAQ (reference sequence).

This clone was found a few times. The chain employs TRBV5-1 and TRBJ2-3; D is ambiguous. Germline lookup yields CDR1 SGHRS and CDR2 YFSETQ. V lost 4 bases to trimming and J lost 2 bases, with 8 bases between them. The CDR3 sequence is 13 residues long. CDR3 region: CASSPLDTDTQYF. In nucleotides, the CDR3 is TGCGCCAGCAGCCCTCTAGACACAGATACGCAGTATTTT.

The CDR3 region has the DNA TGTGCCAGCAGCGTAGCCCATTATGGCTACACCTTC. Protein: CASSVAHYGYTF. The chain links TRBV9 to TRBJ1-2, with D unclear. The germline gives CDR1 SGDLS, CDR2 YYNGEE. The CDR3 loop spans 12 amino acids. Trimming took off 0 bases at V and 5 bases at J, with 5 bases between the two ends.

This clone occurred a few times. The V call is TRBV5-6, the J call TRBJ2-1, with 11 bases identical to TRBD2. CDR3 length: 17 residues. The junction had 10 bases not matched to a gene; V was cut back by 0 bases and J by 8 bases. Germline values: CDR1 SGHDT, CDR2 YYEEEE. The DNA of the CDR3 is TGTGCCAGCAGCTTGGAGACTAGCGGGGCCCGAGGGTATGAGCAGTTCTTC. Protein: CASSLETSGARGYEQFF.

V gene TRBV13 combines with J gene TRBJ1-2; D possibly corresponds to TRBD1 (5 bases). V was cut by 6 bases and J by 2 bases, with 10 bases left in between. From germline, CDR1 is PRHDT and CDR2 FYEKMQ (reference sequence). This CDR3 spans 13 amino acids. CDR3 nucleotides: TGTGCCAGCAGTTATGGGGGGAACTATGGCTACACCTTC. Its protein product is CASSYGGNYGYTF.

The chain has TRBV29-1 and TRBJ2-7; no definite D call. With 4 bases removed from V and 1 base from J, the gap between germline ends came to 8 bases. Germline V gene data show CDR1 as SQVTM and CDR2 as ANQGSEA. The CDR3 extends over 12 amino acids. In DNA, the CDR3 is TGCAGCGTTGTGACGTCGTCCTACGAGCAGTACTTC. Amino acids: CSVVTSSYEQYF.

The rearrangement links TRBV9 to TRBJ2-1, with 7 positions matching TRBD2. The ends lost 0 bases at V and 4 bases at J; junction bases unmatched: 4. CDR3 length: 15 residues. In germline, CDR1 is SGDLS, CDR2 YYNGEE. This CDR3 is CASSVDGGGYNEQFF. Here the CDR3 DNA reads TGTGCCAGCAGCGTAGACGGCGGGGGATACAATGAGCAGTTCTTC.

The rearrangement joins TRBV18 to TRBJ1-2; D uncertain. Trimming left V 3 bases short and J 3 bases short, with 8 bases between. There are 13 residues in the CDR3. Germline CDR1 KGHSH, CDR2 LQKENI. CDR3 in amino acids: CASSPARDYGYTF. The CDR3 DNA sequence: TGTGCCAGCTCACCTGCGAGGGACTATGGCTACACCTTC.

The CDR3 coding sequence is TGCGCCAGCAGCCAAATCTGGAATTCACCCCTCCACTTT. Amino acids: CASSQIWNSPLHF. The chain uses TRBV5-1 and TRBJ1-6; no reliable D call. This CDR3 has 13 amino acids. The V and J ends lost 4 bases and 7 bases respectively, with 9 bases between them. The germline CDR1 and CDR2 sequences are SGHRS and YFSETQ.

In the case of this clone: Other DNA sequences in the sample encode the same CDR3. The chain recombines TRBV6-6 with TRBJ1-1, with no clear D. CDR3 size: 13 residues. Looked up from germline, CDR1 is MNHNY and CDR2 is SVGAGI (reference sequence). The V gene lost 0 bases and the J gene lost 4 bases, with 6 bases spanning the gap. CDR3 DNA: TGTGCCAGCAGTTACTCGGGAGGCACTGAAGCTTTCTTT. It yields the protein CASSYSGGTEAFF.

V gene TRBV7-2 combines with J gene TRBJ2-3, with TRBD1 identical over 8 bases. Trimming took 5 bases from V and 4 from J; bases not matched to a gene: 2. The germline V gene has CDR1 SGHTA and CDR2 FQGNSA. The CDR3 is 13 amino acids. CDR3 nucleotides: TGTGCCAGCAGCGACAGGGGCCCAGATACGCAGTATTTT. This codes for CASSDRGPDTQYF.

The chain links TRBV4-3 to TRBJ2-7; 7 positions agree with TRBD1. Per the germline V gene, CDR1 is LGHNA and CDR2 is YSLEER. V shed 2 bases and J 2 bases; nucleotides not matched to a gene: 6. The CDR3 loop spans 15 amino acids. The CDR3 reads CASSQIPDRAYEQYF. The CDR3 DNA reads TGCGCCAGCAGCCAAATCCCCGACAGGGCCTACGAGCAGTACTTC.

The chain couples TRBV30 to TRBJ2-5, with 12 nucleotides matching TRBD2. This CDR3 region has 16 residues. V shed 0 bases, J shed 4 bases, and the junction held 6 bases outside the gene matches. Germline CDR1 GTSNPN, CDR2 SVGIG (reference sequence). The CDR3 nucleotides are TGTGCCTGGAGTGTATCGGAACTAGCGGGGGGAGAGACCCAGTACTTC. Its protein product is CAWSVSELAGGETQYF.

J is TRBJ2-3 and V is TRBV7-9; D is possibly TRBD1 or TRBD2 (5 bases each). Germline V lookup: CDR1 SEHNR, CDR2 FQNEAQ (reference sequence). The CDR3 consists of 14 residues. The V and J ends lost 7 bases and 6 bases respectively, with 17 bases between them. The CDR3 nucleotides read TGTGCCAGCACCCCGGGGCTAGCCATCGATACGCAGTATTTT. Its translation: CASTPGLAIDTQYF.

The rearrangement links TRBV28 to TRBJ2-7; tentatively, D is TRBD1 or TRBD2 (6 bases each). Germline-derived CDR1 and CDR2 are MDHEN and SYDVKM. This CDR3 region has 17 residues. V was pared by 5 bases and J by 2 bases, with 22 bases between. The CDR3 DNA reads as TGTGCCAGCAGTACGTACCCCGGGGGACATGCGCCCTACGAGCAGTACTTC. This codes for CASSTYPGGHAPYEQYF.

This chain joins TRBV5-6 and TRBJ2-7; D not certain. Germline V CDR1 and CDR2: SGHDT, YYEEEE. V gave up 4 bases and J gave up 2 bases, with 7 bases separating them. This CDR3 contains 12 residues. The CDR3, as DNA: TGTGCCAGCAGCACGGTCGCCTACGAGCAGTACTTC. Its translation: CASSTVAYEQYF.